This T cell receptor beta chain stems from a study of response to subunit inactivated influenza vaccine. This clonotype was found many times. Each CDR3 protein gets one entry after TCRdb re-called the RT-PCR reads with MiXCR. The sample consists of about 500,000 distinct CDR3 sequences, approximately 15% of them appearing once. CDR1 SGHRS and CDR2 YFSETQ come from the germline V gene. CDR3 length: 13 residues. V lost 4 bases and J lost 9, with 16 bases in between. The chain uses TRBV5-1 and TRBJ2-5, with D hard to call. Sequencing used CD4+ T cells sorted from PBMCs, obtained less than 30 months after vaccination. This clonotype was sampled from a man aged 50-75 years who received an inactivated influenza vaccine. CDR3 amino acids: CASSMDPTRAQYF. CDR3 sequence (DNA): TGCGCCAGCAGCATGGACCCTACCCGGGCCCAGTACTTC. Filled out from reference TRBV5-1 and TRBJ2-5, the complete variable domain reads KAGVTQTPRYLIKTRGQQVTLSCSPISGHRSVSWYQQTPGQGLQFLFEYFSETQRNKGNFPGRFSGRQFSNSRSEMNVSTLELGDSALYLCASSMDPTRAQYFGPGTRLLVL.